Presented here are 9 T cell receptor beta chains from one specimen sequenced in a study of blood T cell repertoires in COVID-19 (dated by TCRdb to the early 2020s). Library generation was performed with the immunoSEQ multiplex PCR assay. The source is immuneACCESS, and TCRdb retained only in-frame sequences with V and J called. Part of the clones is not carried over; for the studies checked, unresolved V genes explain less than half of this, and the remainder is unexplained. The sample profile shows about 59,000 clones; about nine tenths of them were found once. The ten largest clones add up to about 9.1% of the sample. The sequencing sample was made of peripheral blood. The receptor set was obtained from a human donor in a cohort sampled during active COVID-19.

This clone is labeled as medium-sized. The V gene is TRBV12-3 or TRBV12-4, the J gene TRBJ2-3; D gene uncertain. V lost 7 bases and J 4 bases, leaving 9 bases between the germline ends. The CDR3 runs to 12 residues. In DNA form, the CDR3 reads TGTGCCAGCACCTTCTTTCCAGATACGCAGTATTTT. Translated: CASTFFPDTQYF.

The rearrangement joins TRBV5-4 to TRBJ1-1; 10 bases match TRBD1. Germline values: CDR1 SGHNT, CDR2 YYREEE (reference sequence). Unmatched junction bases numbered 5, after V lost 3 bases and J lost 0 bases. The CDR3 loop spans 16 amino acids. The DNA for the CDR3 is TGTGCCAGCAGCTGGGGGACAGGGGCCTTGAACACTGAAGCTTTCTTT. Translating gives CASSWGTGALNTEAFF.

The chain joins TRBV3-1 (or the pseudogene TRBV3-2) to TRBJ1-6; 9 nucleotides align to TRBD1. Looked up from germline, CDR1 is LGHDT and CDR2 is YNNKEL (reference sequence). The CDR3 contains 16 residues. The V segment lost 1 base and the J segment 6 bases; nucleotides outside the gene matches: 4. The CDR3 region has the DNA TGTGCCAGCAGCCAAGCCGTGGACAGGGGTAATTCACCCCTCCACTTT. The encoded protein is CASSQAVDRGNSPLHF.

Here the CDR3 DNA reads TGTGCCAGCAGCTTAGTCGGGAGGGTCGGGGAGCTGTTTTTT. Its protein is CASSLVGRVGELFF. This sequence joins TRBV7-8 and TRBJ2-2, with 8 bases matching TRBD2. V lost 1 base and J lost 7; bases outside the gene matches: 2. In germline, CDR1 is SGHVS, CDR2 FQNEAQ. CDR3 length: 14 residues. The whole variable domain, filled in from reference TRBV7-8 and TRBJ2-2, reads GAGVSQSPRYKVAKRGQDVALRCDPISGHVSLFWYQQALGQGPEFLTYFQNEAQLDKSGLPSDRFFAERPEGSVSTLKIQRTQQEDSAVYLCASSLVGRVGELFFGEGSRLTVL.

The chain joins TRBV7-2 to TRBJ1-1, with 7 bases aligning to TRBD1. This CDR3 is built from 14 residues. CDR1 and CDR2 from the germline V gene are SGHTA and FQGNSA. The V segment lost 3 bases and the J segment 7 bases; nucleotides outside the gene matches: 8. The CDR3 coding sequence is TGTGCCAGCAGCTTTTCAGGGGGACTCGATGAAGCTTTCTTT. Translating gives CASSFSGGLDEAFF.

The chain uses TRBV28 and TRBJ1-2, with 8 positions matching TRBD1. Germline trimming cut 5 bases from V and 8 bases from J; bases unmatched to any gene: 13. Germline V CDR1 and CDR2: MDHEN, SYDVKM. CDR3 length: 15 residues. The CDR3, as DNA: TGTGCCAGCAGTGCAAAAAACATCAGGGGGCGCGGCTACACCTTC. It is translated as CASSAKNIRGRGYTF.

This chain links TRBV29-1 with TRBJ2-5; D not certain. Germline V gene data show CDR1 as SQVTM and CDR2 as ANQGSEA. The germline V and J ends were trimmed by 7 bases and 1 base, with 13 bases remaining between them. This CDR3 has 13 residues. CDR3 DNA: TGCAGCGCGCACTCCGGGTCCCAAGAGACCCAGTACTTC. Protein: CSAHSGSQETQYF.

CDR3 residues: CASSLYGGQAEAFF. CDR3 sequence (DNA): TGTGCCAGCAGCTTATACGGGGGGCAGGCTGAAGCTTTCTTT. The V and J genes are TRBV7-2 and TRBJ1-1, with a tentative D call TRBD1 (6 bases). The CDR3 has 14 residues. The germline V and J ends were trimmed by 2 bases and 6 bases, with 13 bases remaining between them. Per the germline V gene, CDR1 is SGHTA and CDR2 is FQGNSA.

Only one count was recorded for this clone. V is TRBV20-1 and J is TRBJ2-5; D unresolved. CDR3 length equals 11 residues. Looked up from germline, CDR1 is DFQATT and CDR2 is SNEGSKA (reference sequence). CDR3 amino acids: CTEAAQETQYF. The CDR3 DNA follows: TGCACTGAGGCTGCACAAGAGACCCAGTACTTC.